The clone carrying this TCR beta chain was observed at least ten times. Its cognate antigen is unknown. This record belongs to a study of blood T cells in healthy people across ages. The length of the CDR3 is 14 residues. The V gene's germline CDR1 is DFQATT and CDR2 SNEGSKA (reference sequence). Trimming took 3 bases from V and 0 from J, leaving 6 bases between them. Regarding the study as a whole: Naive CD4+ cell counts and diversity both ran higher in long-lived than in aged donors.

The authors ran a second PCR of 7 to 11 cycles using a sample-barcoded 5' primer and a J-beta primer mix. Each cDNA molecule carried a tag from a template-switch adaptor that contained 12 random nucleotides. MiXCR, applied by TCRdb to the 5' RACE reads, yields one record per CDR3 protein. The table shows some 890,000 distinct CDR3 sequences, with almost 30% occurring only once. This sample was shared with a second study, whose subject was T cells of mothers and their children.

This rearrangement joins TRBV20-1 to TRBJ2-6; D gene uncertain. Sequencing used blood. The source of this sequence is a woman aged 40-49 years in good health. CDR3 bases: TGCAGTGCTAGGGGAAGCTCTGGGGCCAACGTCCTGACTTTC. Protein product: CSARGSSGANVLTF.